The present T cell receptor (beta chain) was sequenced within a study of cytotoxic CD8 clonotypes in ibrutinib-treated CLL. The CDR3 has 16 residues. Germline loops: CDR1 MNHNY, CDR2 SVGAGI (reference sequence). The ends lost 0 bases at V and 5 bases at J; junction bases unmatched: 9. This table comes from immunoSEQ multiplex PCR, and its TCRdb copy is limited to in-frame clones, with some not included. The repertoire has some 130,000 clones, approximately 90% of them found once; the top ten carry about 10%. The V gene is TRBV6-6, the J gene TRBJ2-7; 8 bases agree with TRBD2. This specimen was PBMCs, taken after 12 months of ibrutinib treatment. The receptor comes from a human donor with chronic lymphocytic leukemia. The CDR3 here is CASSYSSGRGVHEQYF. The CDR3 DNA is TGTGCCAGCAGTTACTCCTCCGGGCGGGGGGTCCACGAGCAGTACTTC.